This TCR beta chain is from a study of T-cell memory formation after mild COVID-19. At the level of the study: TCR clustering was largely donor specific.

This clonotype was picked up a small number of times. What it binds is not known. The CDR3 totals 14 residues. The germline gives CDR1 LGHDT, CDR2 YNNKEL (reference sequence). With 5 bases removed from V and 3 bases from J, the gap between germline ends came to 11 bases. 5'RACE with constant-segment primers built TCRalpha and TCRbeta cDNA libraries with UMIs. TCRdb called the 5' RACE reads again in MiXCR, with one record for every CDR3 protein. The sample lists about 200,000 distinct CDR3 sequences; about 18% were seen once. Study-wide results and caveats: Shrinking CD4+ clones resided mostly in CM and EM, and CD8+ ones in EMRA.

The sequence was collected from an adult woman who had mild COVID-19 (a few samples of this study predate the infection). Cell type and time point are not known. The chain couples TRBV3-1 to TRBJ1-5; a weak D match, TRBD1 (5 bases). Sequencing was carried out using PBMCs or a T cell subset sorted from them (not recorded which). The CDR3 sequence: CASSEGVYNQPQHF. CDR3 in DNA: TGTGCCAGCAGCGAAGGGGTCTACAATCAGCCCCAGCATTTT.